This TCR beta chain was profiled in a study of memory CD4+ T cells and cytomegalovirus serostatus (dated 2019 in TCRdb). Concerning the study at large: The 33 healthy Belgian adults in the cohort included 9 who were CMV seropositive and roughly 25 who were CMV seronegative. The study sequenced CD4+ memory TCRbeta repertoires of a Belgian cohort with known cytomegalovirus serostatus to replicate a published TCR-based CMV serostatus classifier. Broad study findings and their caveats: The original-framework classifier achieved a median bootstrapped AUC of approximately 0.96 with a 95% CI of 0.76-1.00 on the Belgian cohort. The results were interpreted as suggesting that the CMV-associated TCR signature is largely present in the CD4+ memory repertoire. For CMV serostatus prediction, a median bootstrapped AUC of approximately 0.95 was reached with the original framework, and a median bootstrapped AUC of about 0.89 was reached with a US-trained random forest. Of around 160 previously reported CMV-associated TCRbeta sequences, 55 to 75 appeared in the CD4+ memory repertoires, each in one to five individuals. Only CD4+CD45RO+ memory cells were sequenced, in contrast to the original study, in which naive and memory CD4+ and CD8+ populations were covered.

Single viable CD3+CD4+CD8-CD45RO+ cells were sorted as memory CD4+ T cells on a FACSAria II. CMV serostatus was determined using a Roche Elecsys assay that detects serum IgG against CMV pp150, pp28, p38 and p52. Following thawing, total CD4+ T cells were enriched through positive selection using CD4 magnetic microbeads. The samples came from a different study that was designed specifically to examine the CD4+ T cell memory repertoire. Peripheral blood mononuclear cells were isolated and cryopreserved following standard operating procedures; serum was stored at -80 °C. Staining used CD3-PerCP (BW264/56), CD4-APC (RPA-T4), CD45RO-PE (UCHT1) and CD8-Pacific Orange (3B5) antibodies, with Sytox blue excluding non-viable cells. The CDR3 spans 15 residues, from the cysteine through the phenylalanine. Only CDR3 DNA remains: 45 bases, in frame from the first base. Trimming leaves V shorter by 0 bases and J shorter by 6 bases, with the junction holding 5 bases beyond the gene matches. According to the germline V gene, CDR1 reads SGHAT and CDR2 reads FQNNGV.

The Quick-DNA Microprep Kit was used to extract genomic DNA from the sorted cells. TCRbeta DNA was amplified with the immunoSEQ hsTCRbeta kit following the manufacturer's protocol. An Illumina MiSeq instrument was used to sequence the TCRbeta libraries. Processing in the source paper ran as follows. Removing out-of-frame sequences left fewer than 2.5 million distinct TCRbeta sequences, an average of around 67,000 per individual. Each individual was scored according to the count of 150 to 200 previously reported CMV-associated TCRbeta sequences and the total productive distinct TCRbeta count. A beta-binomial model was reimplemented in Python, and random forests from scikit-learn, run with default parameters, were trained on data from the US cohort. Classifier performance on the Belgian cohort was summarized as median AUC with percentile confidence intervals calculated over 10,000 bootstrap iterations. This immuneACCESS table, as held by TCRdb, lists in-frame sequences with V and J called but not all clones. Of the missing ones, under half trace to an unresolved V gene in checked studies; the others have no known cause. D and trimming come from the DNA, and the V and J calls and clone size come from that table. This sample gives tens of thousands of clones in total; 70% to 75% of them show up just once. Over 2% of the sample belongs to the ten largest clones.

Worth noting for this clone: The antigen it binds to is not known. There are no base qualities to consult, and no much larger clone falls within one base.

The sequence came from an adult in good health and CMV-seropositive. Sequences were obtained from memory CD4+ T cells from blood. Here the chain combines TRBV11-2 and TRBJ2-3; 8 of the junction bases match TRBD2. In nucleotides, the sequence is TGTGCCAGCAGCTTAGATGGCGGGAGGATCGATACGCAGTATTTT. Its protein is CASSLDGGRIDTQYF. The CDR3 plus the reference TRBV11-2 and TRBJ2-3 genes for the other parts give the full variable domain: EAGVAQSPRYKIIEKRQSVAFWCNPISGHATLYWYQQILGQGPKLLIQFQNNGVVDDSQLPKDRFSAERLKGVDSTLKIQPAKLEDSAVYLCASSLDGGRIDTQYFGPGTRLTVL.